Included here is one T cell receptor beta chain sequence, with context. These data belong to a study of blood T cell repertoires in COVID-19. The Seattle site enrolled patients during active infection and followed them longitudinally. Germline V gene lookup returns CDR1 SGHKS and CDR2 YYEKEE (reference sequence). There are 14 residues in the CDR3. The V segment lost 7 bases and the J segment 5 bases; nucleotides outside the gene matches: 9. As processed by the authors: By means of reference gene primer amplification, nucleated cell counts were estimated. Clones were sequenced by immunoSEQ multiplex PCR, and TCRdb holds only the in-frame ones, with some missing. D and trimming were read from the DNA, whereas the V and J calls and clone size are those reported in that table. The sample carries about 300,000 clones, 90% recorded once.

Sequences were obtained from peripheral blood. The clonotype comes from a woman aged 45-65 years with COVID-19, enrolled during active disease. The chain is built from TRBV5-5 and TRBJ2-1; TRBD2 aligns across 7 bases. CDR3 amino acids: CASAPRAGDNEQFF. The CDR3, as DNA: TGTGCCAGCGCCCCACGCGCGGGGGACAATGAGCAGTTCTTC.